The 5 T cell receptor beta chains listed next were all sequenced from one sample in a study of response to subunit inactivated influenza vaccine. TCRdb recomputed calls from the RT-PCR reads with MiXCR, one row per CDR3 protein. The sample yields 650,000 or so distinct CDR3 sequences, less than 15% seen once. Sequencing was performed on PBMCs from blood, taken around 14 days before vaccination. The source of these receptors is a man in his fifties or sixties who received an inactivated influenza vaccine.

This clonotype was recorded many times. The V and J genes are TRBV7-2 and TRBJ1-4, with D tentatively TRBD1 (5 bases). The CDR3 totals 13 residues. Trimming removed 6 bases at V and 4 bases at J, with 9 bases between. Per the germline V gene, CDR1 is SGHTA and CDR2 is FQGNSA. The CDR3 region is CASRRDLNEKLFF. DNA for the CDR3: TGTGCCAGCAGACGGGACCTTAATGAAAAACTGTTTTTT.

At least ten counts were recorded for this clonotype. CDR3 sequence: CSVGRTIYNEQFF. In DNA form, the CDR3 reads TGCAGCGTTGGCAGGACTATATACAATGAGCAGTTCTTC. V is TRBV29-1 and J is TRBJ2-1; TRBD2 might be the D (6 bases). The CDR3 runs to 13 residues. Trimming removed 4 bases from V and 4 bases from J, with 11 bases in between. Germline CDR1 and CDR2: SQVTM and ANQGSEA.

This chain uses TRBV27 with TRBJ2-6; no clear D gene. Germline lookup yields CDR1 MNHEY and CDR2 SMNVEV (reference sequence). This CDR3 region has 14 residues. Trimming stripped 4 bases from V and 5 bases from J, with 9 bases between. The DNA of the CDR3 is TGTGCCAGCAGTTCACCAGTTAGGGCCAACGTCCTGACTTTC. Encoded protein: CASSSPVRANVLTF. Variable domain in full (rest from reference TRBV27 and TRBJ2-6): EAQVTQNPRYLITVTGKKLTVTCSQNMNHEYMSWYRQDPGLGLRQIYYSMNVEVTDKGDVPEGYKVSRKEKRNFPLILESPSPNQTSLYFCASSSPVRANVLTFGAGSRLTVL.

Only a few counts were recorded for this clonotype. The chain is built from TRBV20-1 and TRBJ2-3, with D maybe TRBD2 (6 bases). This CDR3 has 14 residues. Trimming left V 7 bases short and J 2 bases short, with 16 bases between. In germline, CDR1 is DFQATT, CDR2 SNEGSKA (reference sequence). The chain's CDR3 is CSGKGSGVTDTQYF. CDR3 sequence (DNA): TGCAGTGGTAAAGGGTCGGGAGTCACAGATACGCAGTATTTT.

In its sample, this clonotype was seen a few times. The V call is TRBV5-1, the J call TRBJ2-2, with a weak D call TRBD1 (6 bases). The V end lost 7 bases, the J end lost 5 bases, and 6 bases lay between the germline ends. The CDR3 consists of 11 residues. Germline values: CDR1 SGHRS, CDR2 YFSETQ. CDR3 sequence (DNA): TGCGCCAGCCAGGGGACCGGGGAGCTGTTTTTT. Protein product: CASQGTGELFF. Variable domain in full (rest from reference TRBV5-1 and TRBJ2-2): KAGVTQTPRYLIKTRGQQVTLSCSPISGHRSVSWYQQTPGQGLQFLFEYFSETQRNKGNFPGRFSGRQFSNSRSEMNVSTLELGDSALYLCASQGTGELFFGEGSRLTVL.